This TCR beta chain is from a study of cytomegalovirus exposure and HLA in healthy donors. Broader study findings: Fewer N-insertions (relative to the approximately 670-donor mean) were reportedly seen in an Asian-associated ancestry cluster in a later analysis. Sequencing depth roughly uniform across donors was assumed in presence/absence analyses. With DRB1 most and HLA-C fewest, TCR association rates differed between HLA loci in a later analysis.

The donors, nominally healthy at sampling, likely had unrecorded immune exposures. Primers: 60 Vbeta forward and 13 Jbeta reverse. Produced via immunoSEQ multiplex PCR; TCRdb's table is partial and in-frame only. The table includes more than 90,000 clones, about 76% detected once. Deletions cut 5 bases from V and 2 bases from J, with 13 bases between. The length of the CDR3 is 16 residues. Looked up from germline, CDR1 is SGHTA and CDR2 is FQGTGA. Turning to this clone: Its antigen is as yet unknown.

The specimen was PBMCs. The V and J genes are TRBV7-3 and TRBJ2-6; D might be TRBD2 (6 bases). This clonotype was obtained from a woman aged 70 to 79 in good health and CMV-seropositive. The CDR3 DNA is TGTGCCAGCAGCCCGGTTGGGGGGACTGGGGCCAACGTCCTGACTTTC. Amino acids: CASSPVGGTGANVLTF.